Listed here are 2 T cell receptor beta chains from one sample, sequenced in a study of OX40 agonist ivuxolimab in advanced cancers. Produced via immunoSEQ multiplex PCR; TCRdb's table is partial and in-frame only. The top ten clones hold 12% to 15% of a sample with tens of thousands of clones, approximately 84% of them seen once. The input for sequencing was CD4+ or CD8+ T cells sorted from blood, taken in a trial of the OX40 agonist ivuxolimab. The source of these receptors is an adult with an advanced solid tumor such as melanoma, head and neck, liver or kidney cancer.

This clone was seen once. The genes are TRBV7-2 and TRBJ2-2, with 7 positions matching TRBD2. CDR3 length: 15 amino acids. Trimming removed 3 bases from V and 5 bases from J; junction bases left unmatched: 6. CDR1 is SGHTA, CDR2 FQGNSA, per germline. The DNA of the CDR3 is TGTGCCAGCAGCTTTTTGTCTAGCGGAACCGGGGAGCTGTTTTTT. This gives the protein CASSFLSSGTGELFF.

The chain is built from TRBV27 and TRBJ1-1; TRBD1 is a possible D gene (5 bases). The germline V gene has CDR1 MNHEY and CDR2 SMNVEV (reference sequence). V was shortened by 4 bases and J by 4 bases, with 13 bases between the two germline ends. The CDR3 is 14 residues long. The CDR3 bases are TGTGCCAGCAGTTCGGGACTTCGGGGCACTGAAGCTTTCTTT. Translation gives CASSSGLRGTEAFF.